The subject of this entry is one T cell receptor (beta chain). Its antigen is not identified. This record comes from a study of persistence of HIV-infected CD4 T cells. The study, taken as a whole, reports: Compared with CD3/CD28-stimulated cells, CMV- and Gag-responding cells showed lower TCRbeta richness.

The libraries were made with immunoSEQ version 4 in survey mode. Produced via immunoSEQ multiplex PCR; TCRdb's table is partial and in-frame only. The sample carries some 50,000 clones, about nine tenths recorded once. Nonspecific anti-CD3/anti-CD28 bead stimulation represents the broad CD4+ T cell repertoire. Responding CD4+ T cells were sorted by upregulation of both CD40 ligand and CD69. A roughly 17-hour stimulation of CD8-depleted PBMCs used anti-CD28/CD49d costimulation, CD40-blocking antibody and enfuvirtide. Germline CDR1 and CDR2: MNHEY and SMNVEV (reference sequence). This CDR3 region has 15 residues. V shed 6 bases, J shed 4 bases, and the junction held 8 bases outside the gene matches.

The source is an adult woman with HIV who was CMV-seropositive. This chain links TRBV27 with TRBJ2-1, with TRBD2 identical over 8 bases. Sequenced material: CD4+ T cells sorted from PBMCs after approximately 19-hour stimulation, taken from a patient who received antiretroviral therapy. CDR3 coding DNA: TGTGCCAGCAGCCCTACTAGCGGACCTTACAATGAGCAGTTCTTC. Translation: CASSPTSGPYNEQFF.